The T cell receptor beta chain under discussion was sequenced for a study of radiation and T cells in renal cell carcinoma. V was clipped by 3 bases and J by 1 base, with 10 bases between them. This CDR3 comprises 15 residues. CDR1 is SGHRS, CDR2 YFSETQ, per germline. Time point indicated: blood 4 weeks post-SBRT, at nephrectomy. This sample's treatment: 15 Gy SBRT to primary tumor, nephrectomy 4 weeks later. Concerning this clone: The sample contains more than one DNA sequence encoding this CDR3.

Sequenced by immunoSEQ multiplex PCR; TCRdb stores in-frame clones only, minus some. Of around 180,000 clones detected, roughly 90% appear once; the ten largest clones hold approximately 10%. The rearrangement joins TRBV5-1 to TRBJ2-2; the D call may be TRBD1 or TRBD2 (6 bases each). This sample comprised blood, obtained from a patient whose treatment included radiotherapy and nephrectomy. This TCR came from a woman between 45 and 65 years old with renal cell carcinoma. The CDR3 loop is CASSSGGLNTGELFF. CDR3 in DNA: TGCGCCAGCAGCTCCGGGGGCTTGAACACCGGGGAGCTGTTTTTT.